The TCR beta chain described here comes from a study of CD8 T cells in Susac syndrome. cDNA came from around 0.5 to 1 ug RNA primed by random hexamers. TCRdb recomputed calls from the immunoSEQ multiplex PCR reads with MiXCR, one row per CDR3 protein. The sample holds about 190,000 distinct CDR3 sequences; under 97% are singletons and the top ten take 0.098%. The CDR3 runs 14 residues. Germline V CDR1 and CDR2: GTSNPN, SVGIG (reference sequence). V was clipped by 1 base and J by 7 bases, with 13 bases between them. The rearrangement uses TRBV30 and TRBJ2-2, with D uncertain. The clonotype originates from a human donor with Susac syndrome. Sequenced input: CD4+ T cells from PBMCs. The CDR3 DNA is TGTGCCTGGAGTGAGCTTAGTTTCAGCGGGGAGCTGTTTTTT. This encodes CAWSELSFSGELFF.